The sequence of this T cell receptor (beta chain) was determined in a study of identical twins. The V end lost 6 bases, the J end lost 4 bases, and 10 bases lay between the germline ends. The CDR3 covers 13 residues. CDR1 and CDR2 from the germline V gene are SNHLY and FYNNEI. Donors were all healthy Caucasians. TCRdb itself ran the 5' RACE reads through MiXCR, one entry per CDR3 protein. The table includes about 890,000 distinct CDR3 sequences, more than 9% detected once. The sample was also reused in another study, on yellow fever vaccine responses in identical twins.

This chain links TRBV2 with TRBJ1-5, with D hard to call. Sequencing was done on a sample of PBMCs. This clonotype originated in a woman aged 18-35 years in good health. CDR3 nucleotide sequence: TGTGCCAGCAGGGTTGCAGAGAATCAGCCCCAGCATTTT. It yields the protein CASRVAENQPQHF.